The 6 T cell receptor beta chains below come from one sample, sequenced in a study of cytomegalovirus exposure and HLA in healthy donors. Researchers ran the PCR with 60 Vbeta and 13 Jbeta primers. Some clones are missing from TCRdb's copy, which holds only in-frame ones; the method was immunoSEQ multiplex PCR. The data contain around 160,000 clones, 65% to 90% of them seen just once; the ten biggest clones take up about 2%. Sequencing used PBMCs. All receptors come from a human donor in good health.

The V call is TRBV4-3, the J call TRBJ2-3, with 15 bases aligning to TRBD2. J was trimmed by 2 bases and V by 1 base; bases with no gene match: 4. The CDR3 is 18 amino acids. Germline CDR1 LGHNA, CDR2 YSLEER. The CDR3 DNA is TGCGCCAGCAGCCAAGGGACTAGCGGGGGGGCTTACACAGATACGCAGTATTTT. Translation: CASSQGTSGGAYTDTQYF.

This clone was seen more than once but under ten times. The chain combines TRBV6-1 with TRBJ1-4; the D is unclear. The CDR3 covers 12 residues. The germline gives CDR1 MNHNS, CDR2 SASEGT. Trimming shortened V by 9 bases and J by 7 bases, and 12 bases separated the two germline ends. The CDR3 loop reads CASTVSREKLFF. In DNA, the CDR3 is TGTGCCAGTACAGTTAGTCGTGAAAAACTGTTTTTT.

CDR3 amino acids: CASSLALGQETQYF. CDR3 bases: TGTGCCAGCAGCTTAGCGCTAGGCCAAGAGACCCAGTACTTC. This chain uses TRBV7-2 with TRBJ2-5, with no clear D. The germline gives CDR1 SGHTA, CDR2 FQGNSA. V lost 0 bases, J lost 1 base, and 6 bases lay in between. This CDR3 has 14 residues.

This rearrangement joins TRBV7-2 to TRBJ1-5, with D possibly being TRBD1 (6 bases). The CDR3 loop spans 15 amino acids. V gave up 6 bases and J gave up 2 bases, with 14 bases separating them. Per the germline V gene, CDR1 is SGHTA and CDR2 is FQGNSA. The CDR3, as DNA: TGTGCCAGCAGTTTACAGGGTCTAGGCAATCAGCCCCAGCATTTT. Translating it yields CASSLQGLGNQPQHF.

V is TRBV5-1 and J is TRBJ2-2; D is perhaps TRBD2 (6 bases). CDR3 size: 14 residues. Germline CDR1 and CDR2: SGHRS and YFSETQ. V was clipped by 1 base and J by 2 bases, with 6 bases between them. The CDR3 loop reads CASSLTSNTGELFF. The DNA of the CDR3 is TGCGCCAGCAGCTTGACTAGCAACACCGGGGAGCTGTTTTTT.

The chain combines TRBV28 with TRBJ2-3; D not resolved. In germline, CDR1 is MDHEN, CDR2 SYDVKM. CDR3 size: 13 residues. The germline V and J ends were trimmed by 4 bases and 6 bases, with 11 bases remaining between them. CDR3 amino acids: CASSSVPPDTQYF. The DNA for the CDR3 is TGTGCCAGCAGTTCGGTTCCTCCCGATACGCAGTATTTT.